Following are 29 T cell receptor beta chains from one sample sequenced in a study of T cells in Graves' hyperthyroidism and ophthalmopathy. From RNA transcripts, TCR beta CDR3 regions were amplified. Primed by the HTBI set, a first-round RT-PCR was run on the TCR CDR3. TCRdb ran MiXCR on the multiplex PCR reads and lists one entry per CDR3 protein. The top ten hold under 25% of the sample, which has some 350,000 distinct CDR3 sequences, 13% to 15% seen once. The sequencing sample was made of blood. These receptors came from a woman aged 60-75 years with Graves' ophthalmopathy.

This clonotype was picked up many times. The chain uses TRBV6-1 and TRBJ2-7; 10 nucleotides align to TRBD2. Per germline, CDR1 MNHNS and CDR2 SASEGT. V lost 6 bases, J lost 0 bases, and 17 bases stayed unmatched. The CDR3 length is 19 residues. CDR3 sequence (DNA): TGTGCCAGCAGCACCTTGAGGGGACTAGCGCAATATACCTCCTACGAGCAGTACTTC. Translating gives CASSTLRGLAQYTSYEQYF.

V and J are TRBV4-2 and TRBJ2-7; unclear D gene. CDR3 length equals 12 residues. V lost 4 bases, J lost 4 bases, and 8 bases lay in between. Germline CDR1 is LGHNA and CDR2 is YNFKEQ. The CDR3 bases are TGTGCCAGCAGCCCCGACGAGTACGAGCAGTACTTC. This translates into CASSPDEYEQYF.

The chain uses TRBV10-2 and TRBJ2-5; tentatively, D is TRBD2 (6 bases). The CDR3 contains 13 residues. The V gene's germline CDR1 is WSHSY and CDR2 SAAADI. Trimming cost V 5 bases and J 5 bases, with 12 bases left between them. CDR3 in DNA: TGCGCCAGCAGTCCGACTAGGGCCGAGACCCAGTACTTC. Protein sequence: CASSPTRAETQYF.

Of note for this clonotype: A much larger clone lies a single base off, so this may be a read error. The chain carries TRBV2 and TRBJ2-5, with 7 bases identical to TRBD2. Losses at the gene ends were 5 bases for V and 5 bases for J; bases not matched to a gene: 2. CDR1 SNHLY and CDR2 FYNNEI come from the germline V gene. The CDR3 is 12 residues long. The CDR3 spells CASSRGVETQYF. DNA for the CDR3: TGTGCCAGCAGTCGGGGGGTGGAGACCCAGTACTTC.

This chain uses TRBV5-1 with TRBJ2-2; no clear D. V shed 4 bases and J shed 1 base, with 11 bases lying between them. Germline V gene data show CDR1 as SGHRS and CDR2 as YFSETQ. This CDR3 contains 15 residues. CDR3 residues: CASSPRSGNTGELFF. The CDR3 DNA sequence: TGCGCCAGCAGCCCCCGTTCGGGGAACACCGGGGAGCTGTTTTTT.

The sample holds many counts of this clonotype. The chain carries TRBV28 and TRBJ2-1, with D unclear. The ends were cut back, 4 bases at V and 6 bases at J, with 10 bases in the middle. Germline V gives CDR1 MDHEN, CDR2 SYDVKM. The length of the CDR3 is 13 residues. This chain's CDR3 is CASSSSSTNEQFF. CDR3 nucleotide sequence: TGTGCCAGCAGTTCCTCCAGTACCAATGAGCAGTTCTTC.

This clonotype was detected many times. Written as DNA, the CDR3 is TGTGCCAGCAGATCCTTACCGAATGAGCAGTTCTTC. Translated: CASRSLPNEQFF. The J gene is TRBJ2-1, the V gene TRBV28; D is uncertain. CDR3 length: 12 residues. From germline, CDR1 is MDHEN and CDR2 SYDVKM. Trimming stripped 6 bases from V and 7 bases from J, with 10 bases between. The entire variable domain, with the rest obtained from reference TRBV28 and TRBJ2-1, is as follows: DVKVTQSSRYLVKRTGEKVFLECVQDMDHENMFWYRQDPGLGLRLIYFSYDVKMKEKGDIPEGYSVSREKKERFSLILESASTNQTSMYLCASRSLPNEQFFGPGTRLTVL.

The chain employs TRBV5-1 and TRBJ2-3; 7 bases agree with TRBD1. The CDR3 loop spans 15 amino acids. Germline values: CDR1 SGHRS, CDR2 YFSETQ. With 0 bases clipped from V and 2 bases from J, the junction kept 3 bases outside the gene matches. The CDR3 DNA sequence: TGCGCCAGCAGCTTGGTGAGGGGGCACACAGATACGCAGTATTTT. Residues: CASSLVRGHTDTQYF.

The rearrangement links TRBV10-3 to TRBJ1-2, with 8 bases matching TRBD1. CDR3 length: 15 residues. With 4 bases clipped from V and 5 bases from J, the junction kept 9 bases outside the gene matches. Germline assignment: CDR1 ENHRY and CDR2 SYGVKD. Here the CDR3 reads CAISGPDRGVYGYTF. The CDR3 nucleotides are TGTGCCATCAGTGGCCCAGACAGGGGCGTGTATGGCTACACCTTC.

Ten or more counts support this clonotype. The rearrangement joins TRBV20-1 to TRBJ2-7; D might be TRBD1 (5 bases). V was trimmed by 0 bases and J by 7 bases, leaving 19 bases between them. This CDR3 is 15 amino acids long. CDR1 DFQATT and CDR2 SNEGSKA come from the germline V gene (reference sequence). The CDR3 is CSARDSRGSTGEQYF. The CDR3, as DNA: TGCAGTGCTAGAGATTCAAGGGGCTCGACGGGTGAGCAGTACTTC.

V gene TRBV12-3 or TRBV12-4 combines with J gene TRBJ2-1; 11 positions agree with TRBD2. This CDR3 is built from 16 residues. Trimming removed 6 bases from V and 6 bases from J; junction bases left unmatched: 10. CDR3 coding DNA: TGTGCCAGCAGGCCAACCGGGACTAGCGGACTCAATGAGCAGTTCTTC. Translation: CASRPTGTSGLNEQFF.

The chain recombines TRBV3-1 with TRBJ2-1, with a possible D match to TRBD2 (6 bases). The CDR3 is 14 residues long. Trimming took 4 bases from V and 5 from J, leaving 12 bases between them. Germline CDR1 reads LGHDT; CDR2 reads YNNKEL (reference sequence). The CDR3: CASSPSSANNEQFF. In DNA, the CDR3 is TGTGCCAGCAGCCCCTCTAGCGCCAACAATGAGCAGTTCTTC.

This clonotype came up many times. The chain is built from TRBV7-9 and TRBJ2-4; TRBD2 aligns across 9 bases. This CDR3 is 15 amino acids long. Germline assignment: CDR1 SEHNR and CDR2 FQNEAQ (reference sequence). V shed 2 bases, J shed 8 bases, and the junction held 7 bases outside the gene matches. The CDR3: CASSLKAGGVDIQYF. DNA of the CDR3: TGTGCCAGCAGCTTAAAGGCGGGAGGGGTGGACATTCAGTACTTC.

This clonotype came up a few times. The chain combines TRBV11-3 with TRBJ2-1; a weak D match, TRBD2 (7 bases). CDR1 and CDR2 (germline): SGHNT, YENEEA. CDR3 size: 19 residues. V shed 0 bases and J shed 2 bases, with 20 bases lying between them. CDR3 sequence reads: CASSLEIGGGSGPYNEQFF. CDR3 DNA: TGTGCCAGCAGCTTAGAAATTGGGGGCGGGAGTGGGCCCTACAATGAGCAGTTCTTC.

This clonotype was detected ten times or more. The genes are TRBV11-2 and TRBJ1-4; D unclear. The CDR3 runs to 15 residues. Per the germline V gene, CDR1 is SGHAT and CDR2 is FQNNGV. V lost 1 base to trimming and J lost 8 bases, with 14 bases between them. CDR3 bases: TGTGCCAGCAGCTTAGGAGGGTCGAGGAGGGAAAAACTGTTTTTT. Amino acid sequence: CASSLGGSRREKLFF.

This clonotype was observed many times. The chain carries TRBV3-1 and TRBJ1-5; 9 bases line up with TRBD1. Germline V lookup: CDR1 LGHDT, CDR2 YNNKEL (reference sequence). This CDR3 has 14 amino acids. Trimming removed 2 bases from V and 5 bases from J; junction bases left unmatched: 1. Here the CDR3 reads CASSQRTGDQPQHF. Written as DNA, the CDR3 is TGTGCCAGCAGCCAACGGACAGGGGATCAGCCCCAGCATTTT.

In its sample, this clonotype was seen many times. V gene TRBV3-1 combines with J gene TRBJ1-1; D is uncertain. From germline, CDR1 is LGHDT and CDR2 YNNKEL (reference sequence). The CDR3 is made up of 13 amino acids. V lost 6 bases to trimming and J lost 7 bases, with 15 bases between them. CDR3: CASSALGFREAFF. Here the CDR3 DNA reads TGTGCCAGCAGTGCTCTGGGGTTTCGTGAAGCTTTCTTT.

Concerning this clonotype: One end of the junction varies from germline; a read error may be responsible. This chain connects TRBV7-7 to TRBJ2-5; TRBD2 agrees at 14 bases. Germline V lookup: CDR1 SSHAT, CDR2 FNYEAQ (reference sequence). This CDR3 is built from 18 residues. CDR3 sequence: CASSYRLAGGPVGETQYF. The CDR3 DNA reads as TGTGCTAGCAGCTATAGACTAGCGGGAGGGCCTGTTGGGGAGACCCAGTACTTC.

This clonotype was picked up many times. The chain employs TRBV7-8 and TRBJ2-7, with 8 bases matching TRBD1. Trimming at V came to 5 bases and at J to 4 bases, leaving 16 bases not matched to a gene. This CDR3 is built from 17 residues. In germline, CDR1 is SGHVS, CDR2 FQNEAQ. The CDR3: CASSTSSSTGAAYEQYF. The CDR3 DNA reads as TGTGCCAGCAGCACCTCCTCTTCGACAGGGGCGGCTTACGAGCAGTACTTC.

Ten or more counts support this clonotype. At one of its ends the junction is not consistent with the germline gene, which may arise from a read error. J is TRBJ2-5 and V is TRBV28; TRBD2 agrees at 7 bases. The CDR3 sequence is 12 residues long. Germline CDR1 is MDHEN and CDR2 is SYDVKM. CDR3 sequence: CASSLGGEIQYF. Written as DNA, the CDR3 is TGTGCCAGCAGTTTAGGGGGGGAGATCCAGTACTTC.

The sample holds one count of this clonotype. The junction differs from germline at one of its ends, possibly a read error. The chain is built from TRBV5-1 and TRBJ2-2; D assignment may be TRBD1 or TRBD2 (5 bases each). Looked up from germline, CDR1 is SGHRS and CDR2 is YFSETQ. The CDR3 covers 15 residues. The CDR3 DNA reads as TGCGCCAGCACTCTCACGGCAGGGAACACCGGGAAGCTGTTTTTT. Amino acids: CASTLTAGNTGKLFF.

This clonotype was seen repeatedly, ten times or more. The V gene is TRBV20-1, the J gene TRBJ2-3; possibly TRBD2 for D (6 bases). Germline V gene sequence: CDR1 DFQATT, CDR2 SNEGSKA (reference sequence). Trimming pared 3 bases from V and 2 bases from J, leaving 12 bases between. CDR3 length: 14 residues. CDR3 sequence: CSARGGLLTDTQYF. In DNA, the CDR3 is TGCAGTGCTAGGGGGGGACTCCTCACAGATACGCAGTATTTT.

This clonotype was detected many times. V and J are TRBV3-1 and TRBJ1-2; TRBD1 agrees at 8 bases. The ends lost 0 bases at V and 4 bases at J; junction bases unmatched: 4. From germline, CDR1 is LGHDT and CDR2 YNNKEL (reference sequence). This CDR3 is 15 amino acids long. DNA for the CDR3: TGTGCCAGCAGCCAAGATCCGACAGGGGTCTATGGCTACACCTTC. It yields the protein CASSQDPTGVYGYTF.

This clonotype showed up just once. The chain joins TRBV19 to TRBJ1-2; 8 nucleotides agree with TRBD1. V shed 3 bases, J shed 6 bases, and the junction held 6 bases outside the gene matches. CDR1 is LNHDA and CDR2 is SQIVND in the germline V gene (reference sequence). This CDR3 spans 14 amino acids. The CDR3 here is CASSIYGQGNGYTF. DNA for the CDR3: TGTGCCAGTAGTATTTACGGACAGGGTAATGGCTACACCTTC.

CDR3 sequence reads: CASTDRGLGQPQHF. For the CDR3, the DNA is TGTGCCAGCACAGACAGGGGGCTCGGCCAGCCCCAGCATTTT. The J gene is TRBJ1-5, the V gene TRBV6-1; TRBD1 matches 10 bases. CDR1 is MNHNS and CDR2 is SASEGT in the germline V gene. The CDR3 extends over 14 amino acids. Losses at the gene ends were 7 bases for V and 7 bases for J; bases not matched to a gene: 7.

In this sample, this clonotype turned up many times. The chain combines TRBV29-1 with TRBJ2-3; 9 bases line up with TRBD1. The CDR3 extends over 15 amino acids. Germline trimming cut 6 bases from V and 0 bases from J; bases unmatched to any gene: 7. The V gene's germline CDR1 is SQVTM and CDR2 ANQGSEA. CDR3 in amino acids: CSVHSGQGSTDTQYF. The CDR3 DNA reads as TGCAGCGTCCACTCGGGACAGGGAAGCACAGATACGCAGTATTTT.

This clonotype was recorded many times. The rearrangement joins TRBV27 to TRBJ2-7; the match to TRBD1 covers 7 bases. After removal of 3 bases from V and 2 bases from J, the junction contained 1 base not matched to a gene. Germline V gives CDR1 MNHEY, CDR2 SMNVEV (reference sequence). The length of the CDR3 is 13 residues. CDR3 amino acids: CASSFDRAYEQYF. The CDR3 DNA reads TGTGCCAGCAGTTTTGACAGGGCCTACGAGCAGTACTTC.

This clonotype was counted many times. The chain joins TRBV7-3 to TRBJ2-1, with a possible D match to TRBD2 (5 bases). Germline CDR1 and CDR2: SGHTA and FQGTGA. This CDR3 region has 15 residues. Trimming stripped 5 bases from V and 4 bases from J, with 15 bases between. CDR3 sequence reads: CASSPSNGEYNEQFF. The DNA for the CDR3 is TGTGCCAGCAGCCCAAGCAACGGGGAATACAATGAGCAGTTCTTC. Variable domain in full (rest from reference TRBV7-3 and TRBJ2-1): GAGVSQTPSNKVTEKGKYVELRCDPISGHTALYWYRQSLGQGPEFLIYFQGTGAADDSGLPNDRFFAVRPEGSVSTLKIQRTERGDSAVYLCASSPSNGEYNEQFFGPGTRLTVL.

This clonotype appeared many times. The rearrangement joins TRBV9 to TRBJ2-1; TRBD1 might be the D (6 bases). CDR1 is SGDLS and CDR2 is YYNGEE in the germline V gene. Trimming shortened V by 2 bases and J by 7 bases, and 10 bases separated the two germline ends. The CDR3 spans 13 residues. The CDR3 is CASSVEGGNEQFF. In DNA, the CDR3 is TGTGCCAGCAGCGTCGAAGGGGGTAATGAGCAGTTCTTC.